These 5 T cell receptor beta chains originate from one sample sequenced in a study of human thymus T cells. Repertoires were generated with immunoSEQ multiplex PCR, while TCRdb's copy carries only in-frame clones and drops some. The table lists tens of thousands of clones, 90% to 95% of them singletons, with 0.095% to 0.15% in the top ten. Material: blood. The receptor source for this set is a boy in the first two years of life with a congenital heart defect but otherwise immunologically healthy.

The chain recombines TRBV6-5 with TRBJ2-1, with a tentative D call TRBD2 (6 bases). Germline-derived CDR1 and CDR2 are MNHEY and SVGAGI. This CDR3 spans 15 amino acids. Trimming took 6 bases from V and 0 from J, leaving 12 bases between them. The CDR3 is CASSRAGLSYNEQFF. The CDR3 bases are TGTGCCAGCAGCAGAGCGGGTCTCTCCTACAATGAGCAGTTCTTC.

The chain uses TRBV7-2 and TRBJ2-3, with 10 bases that match TRBD1. The CDR3 is made up of 15 amino acids. Germline CDR1 is SGHTA and CDR2 is FQGNSA. Unmatched junction bases numbered 0, after V lost 3 bases and J lost 0 bases. The CDR3 DNA follows: TGTGCCAGCAGCTTGGACAGGGGGAGCACAGATACGCAGTATTTT. This encodes CASSLDRGSTDTQYF. Full variable domain (rest looked up from reference TRBV7-2 and TRBJ2-3): GAGVSQSPSNKVTEKGKDVELRCDPISGHTALYWYRQSLGQGLEFLIYFQGNSAPDKSGLPSDRFSAERTGGSVSTLTIQRTQQEDSAVYLCASSLDRGSTDTQYFGPGTRLTVL.

The chain uses TRBV18 and TRBJ2-3; D possibly uses TRBD1 or TRBD2 (5 bases each). Germline CDR1 is KGHSH and CDR2 is LQKENI. This CDR3 has 17 residues. V was cut by 5 bases and J by 0 bases, with 18 bases left in between. The CDR3 nucleotides are TGTGCCAGCTCAAACCGGGTACGGGGCCTTAGCACAGATACGCAGTATTTT. It specifies CASSNRVRGLSTDTQYF.

V gene TRBV28 combines with J gene TRBJ1-1; D is unresolved. This CDR3 contains 15 residues. The ends were cut back, 3 bases at V and 3 bases at J, with 14 bases in the middle. Germline V gives CDR1 MDHEN, CDR2 SYDVKM. The CDR3 protein is CASSFIGVRDTEAFF. CDR3 nucleotides: TGTGCCAGCAGTTTTATCGGGGTGCGAGACACTGAAGCTTTCTTT.

This chain uses TRBV6-6 with TRBJ1-1, with D unclear. Trimming left V 4 bases short and J 5 bases short, with 14 bases between. Germline V lookup: CDR1 MNHNY, CDR2 SVGAGI (reference sequence). CDR3 length: 14 residues. The CDR3 DNA reads TGTGCCAGCAGTTCTACACAACAGAGAACTGAAGCTTTCTTT. Translation gives CASSSTQQRTEAFF.